What follows describes a single T cell receptor beta chain. The antigen this receptor binds is unknown. Relative to the germline gene, one junction end is altered; a read error may explain this. The TCR beta CDR3 regions were amplified from RNA transcripts. The first round of RT-PCR for the TCR CDR3 was performed with the HTBI primer set and the Qiagen OneStep RT-PCR kit. A second multiplex PCR round built the libraries, followed by size selection and purification. Sequencing of the libraries was done on an Illumina HiSeq2000 using paired-end 100 bp reads. Per the original workflow: SOAPnuke was used to process the raw data, throwing out any read that contained adapters or uncalled bases, had a mean Phred below 15, or lacked an exact constant-primer or identifier match. High-quality paired reads were merged with COPE v1.2.5, and unique nucleotide sequences were defined as clonotypes. MiTCR v1.1 was used to align the clonotypes against IMGT TRBV, TRBD and TRBJ reference segments. The analysis included only V-J combinations with a frequency above 0.0001, which together covered around 99% of the repertoires. The TCS score was defined as F50 (clonal expansion) divided by E x V (chaos), with BLOSUM62-based TCRdist calculated between CDR3 peptides within each V-J. Welch's t-statistics and random forest reduced approximately 520 V-J features to 10 to 15, which were used in a naive Bayes classifier (R e1071). TCRdb reran the public reads through fastp at Q25 and MiXCR, keeping productive beta chains. Records with the same CDR3 protein are collapsed into one entry carrying the most frequent genes and DNA. The V and J calls were not made by the authors but by TCRdb's processing. In this sample the table shows approximately 270,000 distinct CDR3 sequences, roughly 15% of which occur a single time. Of the sample, 13% is held by the ten largest clones.

The germline V gene (reference sequence) specifies LGHDT as CDR1 and YNNKEL as CDR2. Taken from cysteine to phenylalanine, the CDR3 has 12 residues. The entry retains the CDR3 DNA only, 36 bases that are in frame from base 1. This entry is derived from a study of T cells in Graves' hyperthyroidism and ophthalmopathy (dated by TCRdb to 2018 to 2020). Some background on the complete study: Peripheral blood samples were taken at initial diagnosis, before any treatment was given. The paper describes TCR Vbeta CDR3 sequencing of about 140 peripheral blood samples, made up of about 40 ophthalmopathy patients, approximately 76 hyperthyroidism patients and some 17 progressor patients. Following sampling, methimazole starting at 30 mg daily was given to hyperthyroidism patients, and high-dose intravenous methylprednisolone was given to ophthalmopathy patients. For training and testing, the 100 or so patients in the discovery cohort were randomly divided in a 7:3 ratio. Prospective prediction of ophthalmopathy was tested in an independent validation cohort of 18 to 20 hyperthyroidism patients and 17 patients who later progressed to ophthalmopathy. A discovery cohort of roughly 96 patients, approximately 45 with Graves' ophthalmopathy and about 58 with stable Graves' hyperthyroidism, was used to find distinguishing TCR V-J signatures. The study also compared thyroid tissue and blood T-cell repertoires from a handful of Graves' hyperthyroidism patients.

Hyperthyroidism patients were aged 18 to 65 years and newly diagnosed, with disease duration of less than 2 months. Any patient with an uncontrolled infection, another autoimmune disease, pregnancy or lactation was excluded. Diagnoses were established on the basis of clinical symptoms, serum thyroxine and TRAb, thyroid ultrasound, and orbital computed tomography. For progressor patients, blood was drawn at the first diagnosis of hyperthyroidism, before any ophthalmopathy symptoms had appeared. PBMCs were separated from under 12 ml of fresh peripheral blood using Ficoll-Paque density gradient centrifugation. Patients classed as progressors first received a Graves' hyperthyroidism diagnosis and then went on to develop ophthalmopathy during follow-up. Trizol reagent was used to extract total RNA, and RNA quality was then checked on an Agilent 2100 Bioanalyzer. What the research found in general, with its limitations: In cross-validation, a model built on a 13 V-J signature told ophthalmopathy apart from stable hyperthyroidism with 87.88% sensitivity and 81% to 82% specificity, and in testing the same model reached 80%/75%. In validation, progression to ophthalmopathy was predicted by the model with roughly 69% sensitivity and approximately 78% specificity, a median of approximately 7.1 months before onset. Most expanded thyroid clonotypes (frequency above 0.001) were also detected in blood, a finding suggesting that blood repertoires may reflect thyroid immune responses. Sample size was not statistically predetermined, and investigators were not blinded to group allocation.

Input material: blood. The chain is made from TRBV3-1 and TRBJ2-3; no D segment can be confidently identified. This receptor was identified in a woman aged 40 to 50 with Graves' hyperthyroidism that later progressed to Graves' ophthalmopathy. The nucleotides read TGTCCCAGCAGCCAAGTCCGGGATACGCAGTATTTT. This is translated as CPSSQVRDTQYF.